This T cell receptor beta chain was found in a study of blood T cell repertoires in COVID-19. In the study overall: Material from acute and convalescent COVID-19 was sourced from the United States, Italy and Spain.

For this clone: This sample also contains other DNA sequences that code for the same CDR3.

V was trimmed by 0 bases and J by 4 bases, leaving 10 bases between them. This CDR3 contains 14 residues. Per the germline V gene, CDR1 is MNHEY and CDR2 is SVGAGI. Authors' methods: For nucleated cells, counts were estimated from reference gene primer amplification. Here immunoSEQ multiplex PCR was the method, and the copy in TCRdb shows in-frame clones only, minus some. V, J and clone size are those of that table, while D and trimming were read from the DNA. The sample has about 66,000 clones; approximately 91% are singletons. The sample taken for sequencing was peripheral blood. The chain carries TRBV6-5 and TRBJ2-7, with D tentatively TRBD1 (6 bases). The sequence was collected from a man aged 70 or older with acute or convalescent COVID-19. CDR3 amino acids: CASSYSRDIYEQYF. The CDR3 DNA reads as TGTGCCAGCAGTTACTCCCGGGACATTTACGAGCAGTACTTC.